Listed below are T cell receptor beta chains from one sample, sequenced in a study of T cell responses to AZD1222 COVID-19 vaccine. TCRdb's copy holds only in-frame clones and misses some; the assay was immunoSEQ multiplex PCR. The table records approximately 140,000 clones, 90% to 95% of them present only once. The material was peripheral blood, obtained 28 days after the second AZD1222 dose. The source is an adult who received the AZD1222 COVID-19 vaccine. Each CDR3 is given with its conserved first and last residue. D genes are given only for firm matches. Not every row has a clone size; where given, it reads once, few, many or a size class.

CDR3 DNA: TGTGCCAGCTCACGGGACAGCTCAAATTCACCCCTCCACTTT
CDR3 protein: CASSRDSSNSPLHF
J gene: TRBJ1-6
V gene: TRBV18
clone size: NA
D gene: TRBD1

CDR3 DNA: TGTGCCAGCTCACCACTTCCCCCGGACAGGGGGCGAGAGACCCAGTACTTC
CDR3 protein: CASSPLPPDRGRETQYF
J gene: TRBJ2-5
V gene: TRBV18
clone size: NA
D gene: TRBD1

CDR3 DNA: TGTGCCATCAGTGCTCTAGCGGAGAGCACAGATACGCAGTATTTT
CDR3 protein: CAISALAESTDTQYF
J gene: TRBJ2-3
V gene: TRBV10-3
clone size: few
D gene: TRBD2

CDR3 DNA: TGCGCCAGCAGCCAAGCGCCCAGCGGGGGGGCAGATACGCAGTATTTT
CDR3 protein: CASSQAPSGGADTQYF
J gene: TRBJ2-3
V gene: TRBV4-3
clone size: NA
D gene: TRBD2

CDR3 DNA: TGTGCCAGTAGTATGAGTTCTGGCTACACCTTC
CDR3 protein: CASSMSSGYTF
J gene: TRBJ1-2
V gene: TRBV19
clone size: NA
D gene: NA

CDR3 DNA: TGCGCCAGCAGCCATCGGGGCCTGAACACTGAAGCTTTCTTT
CDR3 protein: CASSHRGLNTEAFF
J gene: TRBJ1-1
V gene: TRBV4-3
clone size: NA
D gene: NA

CDR3 DNA: TGTGCCACCGCCGGGGGGCTCCATCAGCCCCAGCATTTT
CDR3 protein: CATAGGLHQPQHF
J gene: TRBJ1-5
V gene: TRBV28
clone size: NA
D gene: NA

CDR3 DNA: TGTGCCAGCAGCTTGGACCAGGGACAGATCTTATCGTCGAGCAGTACTTACTTC
CDR3 protein: CASSLDQGQILSSSSTYF
J gene: TRBJ2-7
V gene: TRBV5-4
clone size: NA
D gene: TRBD1

CDR3 DNA: TGTGCCAGCAAACCTTCGAGGTTCCGGGGCACTGAAGCTTTCTTT
CDR3 protein: CASKPSRFRGTEAFF
J gene: TRBJ1-1
V gene: TRBV27
clone size: few
D gene: NA

CDR3 DNA: TGCGCCAGCAGCCCGCAGGGGTATGGTAATGAAAAACTGTTTTTT
CDR3 protein: CASSPQGYGNEKLFF
J gene: TRBJ1-4
V gene: TRBV5-1
clone size: NA
D gene: NA

CDR3 DNA: TGTGCCAGCAGCTTCTACCTATCGGCAGATACGCAGTATTTT
CDR3 protein: CASSFYLSADTQYF
J gene: TRBJ2-3
V gene: TRBV7-2
clone size: NA
D gene: NA

CDR3 DNA: TGTGCCACCAGCAGAGAGAACACTGAAGCTTTCTTT
CDR3 protein: CATSRENTEAFF
J gene: TRBJ1-1
V gene: TRBV15
clone size: NA
D gene: NA

CDR3 DNA: TGTGCCAGCAGCTTTCGGAGGGGGAGTGGCCAAGAGACCCAGTACTTC
CDR3 protein: CASSFRRGSGQETQYF
J gene: TRBJ2-5
V gene: TRBV5-6
clone size: NA
D gene: NA

CDR3 DNA: TGCGCCAGCAGCCAAGAACTACCGAACACTGAAGCTTTCTTT
CDR3 protein: CASSQELPNTEAFF
J gene: TRBJ1-1
V gene: TRBV4-1
clone size: NA
D gene: NA

CDR3 DNA: TGTGCCAGCAGCGTAGGGTCTAGCGGGAGTTACGAGCAGTACTTC
CDR3 protein: CASSVGSSGSYEQYF
J gene: TRBJ2-7
V gene: TRBV9
clone size: NA
D gene: TRBD2

CDR3 DNA: TGTGCCAGCAGCGCTCGGGACACTCAGCCCCAGCATTTT
CDR3 protein: CASSARDTQPQHF
J gene: TRBJ1-5
V gene: TRBV7-2
clone size: NA
D gene: NA

CDR3 DNA: TGTGCCAGCAGTAGGTTGACAGGGGGATACGAAAAACTGTTTTTT
CDR3 protein: CASSRLTGGYEKLFF
J gene: TRBJ1-4
V gene: TRBV28
clone size: NA
D gene: TRBD1

CDR3 DNA: TGCGCCAGCAGCTTGTTAGCGGAGACGGTCTACGAGCAGTACTTC
CDR3 protein: CASSLLAETVYEQYF
J gene: TRBJ2-7
V gene: TRBV5-1
clone size: once
D gene: NA

CDR3 DNA: TGTGCCAGCAGCCACGCTTGGGGGCAAGAGACCCAGTACTTC
CDR3 protein: CASSHAWGQETQYF
J gene: TRBJ2-5
V gene: TRBV11-2
clone size: once
D gene: NA

CDR3 DNA: TGCGCCAGCAGCTTGGGAGGGGGGACGACGGGCTACACCTTC
CDR3 protein: CASSLGGGTTGYTF
J gene: TRBJ1-2
V gene: TRBV5-1
clone size: NA
D gene: NA

CDR3 DNA: TGTGCCGGCGGACAATTTAACACCGGGGAGCTGTTTTTT
CDR3 protein: CAGGQFNTGELFF
J gene: TRBJ2-2
V gene: TRBV19
clone size: NA
D gene: NA

CDR3 DNA: TGTGCCAGCAGCAAAATGGTCACCGGGGAGCTGTTTTTT
CDR3 protein: CASSKMVTGELFF
J gene: TRBJ2-2
V gene: TRBV21-1
clone size: NA
D gene: NA

CDR3 DNA: TGTGCCAGCAGTTACTCGACAGGGGCCACTGAAGCTTTCTTT
CDR3 protein: CASSYSTGATEAFF
J gene: TRBJ1-1
V gene: TRBV6-2/TRBV6-3
clone size: once
D gene: TRBD1

CDR3 DNA: TGCGCCAGCAGCCAAGATGGGGTTGGGGGACAGGGCTCCCATGGCTACACCTTC
CDR3 protein: CASSQDGVGGQGSHGYTF
J gene: TRBJ1-2
V gene: TRBV4-3
clone size: NA
D gene: TRBD1

CDR3 DNA: TGTGCCAGCAGTTACAGGGTTCCCCGCGCAGATACGCAGTATTTT
CDR3 protein: CASSYRVPRADTQYF
J gene: TRBJ2-3
V gene: TRBV6-2/TRBV6-3
clone size: NA
D gene: NA

CDR3 DNA: TGTGCCAGTAGAGTTCTAGCGGGAGAGGGGCACACCGGGGAGCTGTTTTTT
CDR3 protein: CASRVLAGEGHTGELFF
J gene: TRBJ2-2
V gene: TRBV19
clone size: once
D gene: TRBD2

CDR3 DNA: TGTGCCAGCAGCGTAGGGACTACCCAGACGACTAACTATGGCTACACCTTC
CDR3 protein: CASSVGTTQTTNYGYTF
J gene: TRBJ1-2
V gene: TRBV7-9
clone size: once
D gene: NA

CDR3 DNA: TGTGCCAGTAGTATGGGCAGGGGAGGCAATCAGCCCCAGCATTTT
CDR3 protein: CASSMGRGGNQPQHF
J gene: TRBJ1-5
V gene: TRBV19
clone size: NA
D gene: NA

CDR3 DNA: TGTGCCAGCAGTGTTTCACCCCTCCACTTT
CDR3 protein: CASSVSPLHF
J gene: TRBJ1-6
V gene: TRBV2
clone size: NA
D gene: NA

CDR3 DNA: TGTGCCAGTAGTATGGGCGGCACAGATACGCAGTATTTT
CDR3 protein: CASSMGGTDTQYF
J gene: TRBJ2-3
V gene: TRBV19
clone size: NA
D gene: NA

CDR3 DNA: TGTGCCACCAGTGATTCCTGGGGGAAGCGGGCAAGCCCCTACAATGAGCAGTTCTTC
CDR3 protein: CATSDSWGKRASPYNEQFF
J gene: TRBJ2-1
V gene: TRBV24-1
clone size: few
D gene: NA

CDR3 DNA: TGTGCCAGCAGCGTAGGGGCCGTGAATGAAAAACTGTTTTTT
CDR3 protein: CASSVGAVNEKLFF
J gene: TRBJ1-4
V gene: TRBV9
clone size: NA
D gene: NA

CDR3 DNA: TGTGCCAGCAGCCTTCCGGGACACATGAACACTGAAGCTTTCTTT
CDR3 protein: CASSLPGHMNTEAFF
J gene: TRBJ1-1
V gene: TRBV4-2
clone size: NA
D gene: NA

CDR3 DNA: TGTGCCAGCAGTGAATACACTGAAGCTTTCTTT
CDR3 protein: CASSEYTEAFF
J gene: TRBJ1-1
V gene: TRBV25-1
clone size: NA
D gene: NA

CDR3 DNA: TGTGCCATTAGGGCGGGGGGGACTGAAGCTTTCTTT
CDR3 protein: CAIRAGGTEAFF
J gene: TRBJ1-1
V gene: TRBV19
clone size: NA
D gene: NA

CDR3 DNA: TGTGCCAGTACGACTAGCGTGACCGGGGAGCTGTTTTTT
CDR3 protein: CASTTSVTGELFF
J gene: TRBJ2-2
V gene: TRBV19
clone size: NA
D gene: TRBD2

CDR3 DNA: TGTGCCACAACAGAAAACTATGGCTACACCTTC
CDR3 protein: CATTENYGYTF
J gene: TRBJ1-2
V gene: TRBV28
clone size: once
D gene: NA

CDR3 DNA: TGTGCCAGCTCCGGGACAGGGGGCTACGAGCAGTACTTC
CDR3 protein: CASSGTGGYEQYF
J gene: TRBJ2-7
V gene: TRBV18
clone size: NA
D gene: TRBD1

CDR3 DNA: TGTGCCACCCCGACCCGGGACGGAGAGACCCAGTACTTC
CDR3 protein: CATPTRDGETQYF
J gene: TRBJ2-5
V gene: TRBV7-3
clone size: NA
D gene: NA

CDR3 DNA: TGTGCCAGCAGTTTAGGCAGGGCTACCTACAATGAGCAGTTCTTC
CDR3 protein: CASSLGRATYNEQFF
J gene: TRBJ2-1
V gene: TRBV6-2/TRBV6-3
clone size: NA
D gene: NA

CDR3 DNA: TGTGCCAGCAGCTCCCGGGACAGGGGGCTTTTTAGGGGCTACACCTTC
CDR3 protein: CASSSRDRGLFRGYTF
J gene: TRBJ1-2
V gene: TRBV7-9
clone size: once
D gene: TRBD1